This is a list of T cell receptor beta chains from one sample in a study of blood T cell repertoires in COVID-19. TCRdb's copy holds only in-frame clones and misses some; the assay was immunoSEQ multiplex PCR. Here the sample spans over 400,000 clones, approximately 90% being singletons. Sequences were obtained from PBMCs or T cells enriched from blood (not recorded which). These receptors originate from a woman aged 60-75 years who had recovered from COVID-19. The CDR3 runs from the conserved cysteine through the conserved F or W. Fields, in order: J gene, D gene, V gene, clone size, CDR3 DNA, CDR3 protein. A D gene is named only where the DNA matches it firmly. Only part of the rows carry a size: once, few, many, or a class if the clone is expanded.

TRBJ1-2	.	TRBV24-1	.	TGTGCCACCAGTGATTTCACAGGGAACTATGGCTACACCTTC	CATSDFTGNYGYTF
TRBJ2-5	.	TRBV5-1	.	TGCGCCAGCAGCCCACCAGGCGAGACCCAGTACTTC	CASSPPGETQYF
TRBJ2-2	.	TRBV6-5	.	TGTGCCAGCAGTACACAGGGTTCCACCGGGGAGCTGTTTTTT	CASSTQGSTGELFF
TRBJ1-2	TRBD1	TRBV28	few	TGTGCCAGCAGTTCCGGGACAGTCTATGGCTACACCTTC	CASSSGTVYGYTF
TRBJ2-2	TRBD1	TRBV5-6	.	TGTGCCAGCAGCTTCGGGACAGGGGGCACCGGGGAGCTGTTTTTT	CASSFGTGGTGELFF
TRBJ2-2	TRBD1	TRBV11-3	once	TGTGCCAGCAGCTCGGGACAGATCACCGGGGAGCTGTTTTTT	CASSSGQITGELFF
TRBJ1-5	TRBD1	TRBV6-6	.	TGTGCCAGCAGCCCAGGACAGGGGCCGAATCAGCCCCAGCATTTT	CASSPGQGPNQPQHF
TRBJ1-4	.	TRBV12-3/TRBV12-4	.	TGTGCCAGCAGTTTGGAGAGGGCTGAAAAACTGTTTTTT	CASSLERAEKLFF
TRBJ2-7	.	TRBV19	.	TGTGCCAGTACGGGGTACGAGCAGTACTTC	CASTGYEQYF
TRBJ2-1	.	TRBV29-1	.	TGCAGCGTTGATCAGGGCCCTAACAATGAGCAGTTCTTC	CSVDQGPNNEQFF
TRBJ2-2	.	TRBV7-7	.	TGTGCCAGCAGACCAGGGGAGGGATACGGCGGGGAGCTGTTTTTT	CASRPGEGYGGELFF
TRBJ2-3	TRBD2	TRBV11-2	.	TGTGCCAGCAGCTCCCCCCCCAGGCTAGCGGGGGGGCTCACAGATACGCAGTATTTT	CASSSPPRLAGGLTDTQYF
TRBJ2-5	.	TRBV5-5	.	TGTGCCAGCAGCTTGCCCCGTGGGGGCGCGGAAGAGACCCAGTACTTC	CASSLPRGGAEETQYF
TRBJ2-1	.	TRBV5-1	few	TGCGCCAGCAGTCGGGGTAATGAGCAGTTCTTC	CASSRGNEQFF
TRBJ1-4	TRBD1	TRBV6-5	.	TGTGCCAGCAGGGACAGGGGTGCTAATGAAAAACTGTTTTTT	CASRDRGANEKLFF
TRBJ1-1	.	TRBV12-3/TRBV12-4	few	TGTGCCAGCAGTGGCGCCGGGTCGGCTTTCTTT	CASSGAGSAFF
TRBJ1-1	.	TRBV7-2	once	TGTGCCAGCAGCTTAGTAATTGACACTGAAGCTTTCTTT	CASSLVIDTEAFF
TRBJ1-2	TRBD1	TRBV18	.	TGTGCCAGCTCACCCCAGGGGGACTATGGCTACACCTTC	CASSPQGDYGYTF
TRBJ2-6	.	TRBV19	.	TGTGCCAGTAGTCGGGACAAAATCGCCGGGGCCAACGTCCTGACTTTC	CASSRDKIAGANVLTF
TRBJ1-2	.	TRBV27	.	TGTGCCAGCAGTTTAACGGTCACAGGAAACTATGGCTACACCTTC	CASSLTVTGNYGYTF
TRBJ2-3	TRBD2	TRBV27	.	TGTGCCAGCAGCCTGGGACTAGCGGGGACAACCACAGATACGCAGTATTTT	CASSLGLAGTTTDTQYF
TRBJ1-2	TRBD1	TRBV5-1	.	TGCGCCAGCAGCTTGGGCGGTCAGGGGGCGAACTATGGCTACACCTTC	CASSLGGQGANYGYTF
TRBJ2-7	.	TRBV3-1/TRBV3-2	.	TGTGCCAGCAGCCAAAGACTCCTTACCTACGAGCAGTACTTC	CASSQRLLTYEQYF
TRBJ1-2	.	TRBV7-2	.	TGTGCCAGCAGCCTCGATCTAGCGAGGCTCCTCTATGGCTACACCTTC	CASSLDLARLLYGYTF
TRBJ1-1	.	TRBV18	few	TGTGCCAGCTCACCGAGTTACGGCACTGAAGCTTTCTTT	CASSPSYGTEAFF
TRBJ1-1	.	TRBV5-1	.	TGCGCCAGCAGCTTGGTAGGAGGCGCCGAAGCTTTCTTT	CASSLVGGAEAFF
TRBJ1-4	TRBD1	TRBV10-3	.	TGTGCCATCAGCTCGGGACAGAATAATGAAAAACTGTTTTTT	CAISSGQNNEKLFF
TRBJ1-2	.	TRBV15	.	TGTGCCACCAGCAGAGGAGGTCCCACCTACACCTTC	CATSRGGPTYTF
TRBJ2-6	.	TRBV30	.	TGTGCCTGGAGTGTACTTCTAAGGGGAAGCTCTGGGGCCAACGTCCTGACTTTC	CAWSVLLRGSSGANVLTF
TRBJ2-1	.	TRBV6-1	.	TGTGCCAGCAGTGAAGCAGGGTTTGCGGGCGGGGTTGGCTACAATGAGCAGTTCTTC	CASSEAGFAGGVGYNEQFF
TRBJ1-2	TRBD1	TRBV19	.	TGTGCCAGTAGTCCGACAGGGACTAACTATGGCTACACCTTC	CASSPTGTNYGYTF
TRBJ1-5	.	TRBV19	.	TGTGCCAGCCTTATCTTGGGAGGGGAACACAATCAGCCCCAGCATTTT	CASLILGGEHNQPQHF
TRBJ1-1	.	TRBV5-4	once	TGTGCCTTTAAAGCGGGCCCCGACCCGATGAACACTGAAGCTTTCTTT	CAFKAGPDPMNTEAFF
TRBJ2-3	TRBD2	TRBV30	.	TGTGCCCTTAAACTAGCGGGGGGGGCAGATACGCAGTATTTT	CALKLAGGADTQYF
TRBJ2-5	TRBD2	TRBV3-1/TRBV3-2	once	TGTGCCAGCAGCGTTAGCGGGGGGGGAGAGACCCAGTACTTC	CASSVSGGGETQYF